A single sample is the source of the 7 T cell receptor beta chains below, sequenced in a study of beta chain features in type 1 diabetes. Expressed TCRB transcripts were sequenced because the entire RNA isolate underwent reverse transcription. Measured with immunoSEQ multiplex PCR; TCRdb has only the in-frame clones, and not every one. The repertoire holds under 550,000 clones, with more than 9.5% as singletons. Material: naive CD4+ T cells from blood. The receptors were gathered from a woman between 18 and 29 years old in good health.

The table lists this clone with a few counts. This chain uses TRBV2 with TRBJ2-1; 11 bases map to TRBD1. This CDR3 is built from 13 residues. V was clipped by 5 bases and J by 7 bases; unmatched bases: 1. CDR1 is SNHLY and CDR2 is FYNNEI in the germline V gene. In nucleotides, the CDR3 is TGTGCCAGCAGTCGGGACAGGGGGAATGAGCAGTTCTTC. Translation: CASSRDRGNEQFF. The full variable domain, in which reference TRBV2 and TRBJ2-1 provide the parts outside the CDR3, is EPEVTQTPSHQVTQMGQEVILRCVPISNHLYFYWYRQILGQKVEFLVSFYNNEISEKSEIFDDQFSVERPDGSNFTLKIRSTKLEDSAMYFCASSRDRGNEQFFGPGTRLTVL.

Only a few counts were recorded for this clone. The chain is built from TRBV2 and TRBJ2-6; the D gene is possibly TRBD1 (5 bases). Trimming left V 7 bases short and J 0 bases short, with 10 bases between. This CDR3 region has 15 residues. From germline, CDR1 is SNHLY and CDR2 FYNNEI. In nucleotides, the CDR3 is TGTGCCAGCAACGACAGACGCTCTGGGGCCAACGTCCTGACTTTC. Translating gives CASNDRRSGANVLTF.

The chain couples TRBV4-3 to TRBJ2-6; D gene unclear. The CDR3 has 16 amino acids. V was cut by 3 bases and J by 0 bases, with 9 bases left in between. Germline V gene data show CDR1 as LGHNA and CDR2 as YSLEER. DNA of the CDR3: TGCGCCAGCAGCCAGGGTCGATTCTCTGGGGCCAACGTCCTGACTTTC. It yields the protein CASSQGRFSGANVLTF.

In its sample, this clone was seen a few times. The rearrangement uses TRBV7-3 and TRBJ2-1, with 9 bases identical to TRBD1. This CDR3 has 18 residues. Losses at the gene ends were 1 base for V and 6 bases for J; bases not matched to a gene: 13. Germline V gene sequence: CDR1 SGHTA, CDR2 FQGTGA. CDR3 DNA sequence: TGTGCCAGCAGCTTAAAATCCAAGGGACAGGGAATTACCAATGAGCAGTTCTTC. Residues: CASSLKSKGQGITNEQFF.

Points on this clone: Different DNA sequences within this sample yield the same CDR3. The chain's CDR3 is CSGQALGGDSYNEQFF. The CDR3 DNA follows: TGCAGCGGGCAAGCCCTCGGGGGAGATTCCTACAATGAGCAGTTCTTC. The chain joins TRBV29-1 to TRBJ2-1; D perhaps matches TRBD2 (6 bases). The CDR3 totals 16 residues. The V and J ends lost 7 bases and 1 base respectively, with 20 bases between them. Germline V CDR1 and CDR2: SQVTM, ANQGSEA.

V is TRBV7-9 and J is TRBJ2-1, with TRBD2 as a possible D gene (5 bases). The V gene's germline CDR1 is SEHNR and CDR2 FQNEAQ (reference sequence). Trimming shortened V by 5 bases and J by 0 bases, and 14 bases separated the two germline ends. CDR3 length: 16 residues. This chain's CDR3 is CASSRYSGYSYNEQFF. The CDR3 DNA is TGTGCCAGCAGCCGATACTCGGGGTACTCCTACAATGAGCAGTTCTTC.

This clone was seen only a few times. The chain has TRBV9 and TRBJ2-3; TRBD2 might be the D (7 bases). The CDR3 spans 17 residues. Trimming removed 2 bases at V and 4 bases at J, with 20 bases between. Germline values: CDR1 SGDLS, CDR2 YYNGEE. For the CDR3, the DNA is TGTGCCAGCAGCGTGACCCCCCTAGCGGAGGGGGCAGATACGCAGTATTTT. Encoded protein: CASSVTPLAEGADTQYF.